The 27 T cell receptor beta chains presented below share a single source sample, sequenced in a study of Tregs in tolerant kidney transplant recipients. Assay used: immunoSEQ multiplex PCR; TCRdb lists only in-frame clones, some missing. The table lists some 69,000 clones, 84% of them singletons, with about 4% in the top ten. Sequenced material: CD4+ T cells from blood. Receptors originate from a human donor in good health.

This clone has just one count. The CDR3: CASSISYEQYF. For the CDR3, the DNA is TGTGCCAGCAGCATTAGCTACGAGCAGTACTTC. The chain links TRBV11-3 to TRBJ2-7; unclear D gene. V was trimmed by 5 bases and J by 3 bases, leaving 5 bases between them. The CDR3 length is 11 residues. Germline V gene sequence: CDR1 SGHNT, CDR2 YENEEA.

This clone was picked up one time. The chain carries TRBV29-1 and TRBJ1-2; D not resolved. Trimming shortened V by 3 bases and J by 4 bases, and 24 bases separated the two germline ends. The CDR3 is made up of 17 amino acids. The germline V gene has CDR1 SQVTM and CDR2 ANQGSEA. CDR3 DNA sequence: TGCAGCGTTGAGGCAAATCCTGGGAAAGGGTCAGGCTATGGCTACACCTTC. Protein sequence: CSVEANPGKGSGYGYTF.

The V gene is TRBV13, the J gene TRBJ1-2, with D possibly matching TRBD1 (6 bases). CDR3 length: 16 residues. Looked up from germline, CDR1 is PRHDT and CDR2 is FYEKMQ (reference sequence). Trimming shortened V by 1 base and J by 0 bases, and 12 bases separated the two germline ends. This CDR3 reads CASSLVWGAANYGYTF. DNA of the CDR3: TGTGCCAGCAGCTTAGTTTGGGGGGCTGCTAACTATGGCTACACCTTC.

In this sample, this clone turned up a few times. CDR3 DNA sequence: TGTGCCAGCAGCTTGACTGATCCCTACGAGCAGTACTTC. This gives the protein CASSLTDPYEQYF. The chain employs TRBV5-8 and TRBJ2-7; D unclear. V was pared by 1 base and J by 2 bases, with 7 bases between. CDR1 SGHTS and CDR2 YDEGEE come from the germline V gene. The CDR3 loop spans 13 amino acids. Supplemented by reference TRBV5-8 and TRBJ2-7, the full variable domain reads EAGVTQSPTHLIKTRGQQATLRCSPISGHTSVYWYQQALGLGLQFLLWYDEGEERNRGNFPPRFSGRQFPNYSSELNVNALELEDSALYLCASSLTDPYEQYFGPGTRLTVT.

This chain uses TRBV5-6 with TRBJ1-1; TRBD1 might be the D (5 bases). V gave up 4 bases and J gave up 5 bases, with 12 bases separating them. The CDR3 totals 13 residues. Germline V gene sequence: CDR1 SGHDT, CDR2 YYEEEE. The CDR3 spells CASSMRWGTEAFF. The CDR3 coding sequence is TGTGCCAGCAGCATGAGGTGGGGGACTGAAGCTTTCTTT. The complete variable domain, with remaining parts taken from reference TRBV5-6 and TRBJ1-1, reads DAGVTQSPTHLIKTRGQQVTLRCSPKSGHDTVSWYQQALGQGPQFIFQYYEEEERQRGNFPDRFSGHQFPNYSSELNVNALLLGDSALYLCASSMRWGTEAFFGQGTRLTVV.

V gene TRBV19 combines with J gene TRBJ1-5; possible D gene TRBD1, 6 bases. V was cut by 5 bases and J by 1 base, with 18 bases left in between. There are 17 residues in the CDR3. CDR1 LNHDA and CDR2 SQIVND come from the germline V gene (reference sequence). Here the CDR3 DNA reads TGTGCCAGTAGTCTCCGGGGAAGTGGACAGAGCAATCAGCCCCAGCATTTT. This translates into CASSLRGSGQSNQPQHF.

The chain recombines TRBV6-6 with TRBJ2-7; 11 nucleotides agree with TRBD2. Germline assignment: CDR1 MNHNY and CDR2 SVGAGI (reference sequence). The CDR3 is made up of 15 amino acids. V shed 6 bases and J 2 bases; nucleotides not matched to a gene: 6. The CDR3 region is CASSRGLAAPYEQYF. CDR3 nucleotides: TGTGCCAGCAGCCGGGGACTAGCGGCCCCCTACGAGCAGTACTTC.

The chain couples TRBV25-1 to TRBJ1-2; 7 positions match TRBD1. Germline V lookup: CDR1 MGHDK, CDR2 SYGVNS. V shed 2 bases, J shed 8 bases, and the junction held 5 bases outside the gene matches. This CDR3 is built from 13 residues. The chain's CDR3 is CASSEAGGRGYTF. For the CDR3, the DNA is TGTGCCAGCAGTGAAGCAGGGGGTCGGGGCTACACCTTC.

The rearrangement uses TRBV2 and TRBJ1-5; D is undetermined. The CDR3 has 13 amino acids. Deletions cut 8 bases from V and 3 bases from J, with 11 bases between. CDR1 is SNHLY and CDR2 is FYNNEI in the germline V gene. The CDR3 region is CASLRGLNQPQHF. The DNA for the CDR3 is TGTGCCAGCCTTCGTGGCCTCAATCAGCCCCAGCATTTT.

This sequence joins TRBV7-9 and TRBJ2-1; D unresolved. Germline lookup yields CDR1 SEHNR and CDR2 FQNEAQ (reference sequence). V was cut by 1 base and J by 4 bases, with 5 bases left in between. The CDR3 sequence is 13 residues long. The CDR3 protein is CASSLDAYNEQFF. The CDR3, as DNA: TGTGCCAGCAGCTTAGACGCGTACAATGAGCAGTTCTTC.

V usage is TRBV6-1 and J usage is TRBJ1-5, with no clear D. The germline V gene has CDR1 MNHNS and CDR2 SASEGT. The V end lost 11 bases, the J end lost 0 bases, and 14 bases lay between the germline ends. CDR3 length: 14 residues. The CDR3 spells CAGGRVDSNQPQHF. The CDR3 nucleotides read TGTGCCGGAGGACGGGTAGATAGCAATCAGCCCCAGCATTTT.

On this clone itself: Since the CDR3 does not end with the conserved phenylalanine or tryptophan, this likely comes from a read error. The DNA is left out, because the CDR3 cannot be placed on it with certainty; the CDR3 is given as TCRdb lists it. The V and J genes are TRBV6-6 and TRBJ2-7; TRBD1 was called by the table and not checked on the DNA. The CDR3 length equals 13 residues, ends included. Germline V lookup: CDR1 MNHNY, CDR2 SVGAGI (reference sequence). CDR3: CASSYGEKGHPST.

The chain is built from TRBV19 and TRBJ2-7, with D possibly TRBD1 on 6 matching bases. There are 14 residues in the CDR3. Trimming took 5 bases from V and 2 from J, leaving 13 bases between them. Germline CDR1 is LNHDA and CDR2 is SQIVND (reference sequence). CDR3 DNA sequence: TGTGCCAGTAGTTGGGAACAGGGTCCCTACGAGCAGTACTTC. This translates into CASSWEQGPYEQYF.

Regarding this clone: One end of the junction varies from germline; a read error may be responsible. The chain joins TRBV7-7 to TRBJ1-1; D is unresolved. Germline V gene lookup returns CDR1 SSHAT and CDR2 FNYEAQ (reference sequence). The CDR3 is 18 residues long. The CDR3 protein is CASSLDSHDALVPTGYFF. The CDR3 coding sequence is TGTGCTAGCAGCTTAGACTCTCACGATGCTCTGGTACCCACCGGGTACTTCTTT.

In DNA, the CDR3 is TGTGCCAGCCACAAACTTGGGACTAGCGGTCGGAATGAGCAGTTCTTC. Its translation: CASHKLGTSGRNEQFF. V usage is TRBV7-2 and J usage is TRBJ2-1, with 11 bases identical to TRBD2. In germline, CDR1 is SGHTA, CDR2 FQGNSA. This CDR3 has 16 residues. Trimming at V came to 8 bases and at J to 7 bases, leaving 13 bases not matched to a gene.

CDR3 protein: CASRLAQQETQYF. CDR3 in DNA: TGTGCCAGTAGACTAGCCCAGCAAGAGACCCAGTACTTC. J is TRBJ2-5 and V is TRBV19; D is perhaps TRBD2 (6 bases). Between the trimmed V and J ends, which lost 6 bases and 2 bases, there was a span of 10 bases. This CDR3 is 13 amino acids long. The germline V gene has CDR1 LNHDA and CDR2 SQIVND (reference sequence).

The rearrangement links TRBV7-9 to TRBJ1-6; no clear D. CDR1 is SEHNR, CDR2 FQNEAQ, per germline (reference sequence). V lost 3 bases and J 10 bases, leaving 10 bases between the germline ends. The CDR3 covers 13 residues. For the CDR3, the DNA is TGTGCCAGCAGCTTGGTCGCCCGCTCACCCCTCCACTTT. Its translation: CASSLVARSPLHF.

The chain has TRBV5-1 and TRBJ2-3, with a tentative D call TRBD2 (6 bases). Trimming pared 3 bases from V and 0 bases from J, leaving 20 bases between. CDR3 length equals 18 residues. Germline V gene data show CDR1 as SGHRS and CDR2 as YFSETQ. CDR3: CASSSGLRVITSTDTQYF. CDR3 DNA sequence: TGCGCCAGCAGCTCGGGACTCAGGGTAATTACTAGCACAGATACGCAGTATTTT.

The genes are TRBV9 and TRBJ1-2; TRBD1 matches 7 bases. V lost 3 bases to trimming and J lost 4 bases; unmatched junction nucleotides: 6. Germline V gives CDR1 SGDLS, CDR2 YYNGEE. CDR3 length equals 14 residues. The CDR3 bases are TGTGCCAGCAGCGCCATGACAGGGTCCTATGGCTACACCTTC. It is translated as CASSAMTGSYGYTF.

The CDR3 spells CASSIQGGTDTQYF. Here the CDR3 DNA reads TGTGCCAGCAGCATACAGGGAGGCACAGATACGCAGTATTTT. The chain links TRBV5-4 to TRBJ2-3, with D maybe TRBD1 (6 bases). The CDR3 totals 14 residues. Trimming cost V 4 bases and J 1 base, with 10 bases left between them. CDR1 is SGHNT and CDR2 is YYREEE in the germline V gene (reference sequence).

The rearrangement joins TRBV30 to TRBJ1-2, with D possibly matching TRBD1 (6 bases). With 3 bases removed from V and 6 bases from J, the gap between germline ends came to 17 bases. The CDR3 is 14 amino acids. CDR1 and CDR2 from the germline V gene are GTSNPN and SVGIG (reference sequence). The CDR3 nucleotides are TGTGCCTGGAGGGAAGCAGGGGCGCCGGATGGCTACACCTTC. It translates to CAWREAGAPDGYTF.

The chain employs TRBV5-1 and TRBJ2-1; 7 bases line up with TRBD2. Germline CDR1 reads SGHRS; CDR2 reads YFSETQ. The length of the CDR3 is 17 residues. Trimming removed 3 bases from V and 9 bases from J; junction bases left unmatched: 18. CDR3 residues: CASSSQGVGSGLGEQFF. As DNA, the CDR3 is TGCGCCAGCAGCTCCCAGGGTGTAGGTAGCGGGTTAGGTGAGCAGTTCTTC.

This chain links TRBV9 with TRBJ2-2, with TRBD2 matching 7 bases. The CDR3 loop spans 16 amino acids. V lost 4 bases, J lost 0 bases, and 6 bases stayed unmatched. The germline CDR1 and CDR2 sequences are SGDLS and YYNGEE. CDR3 bases: TGTGCCAGCAGCCATATAGCGGGCACGAACACCGGGGAGCTGTTTTTT. Its translation: CASSHIAGTNTGELFF.

The chain's CDR3 is CAWSHTLGGTGNTIYF. The DNA for the CDR3 is TGTGCCTGGAGTCACACCCTAGGGGGGACTGGAAACACCATATATTTT. The chain recombines TRBV30 with TRBJ1-3; D is possibly TRBD1 (6 bases). The V end was cut by 2 bases, the J end by 2 bases, with 16 bases between. CDR1 GTSNPN and CDR2 SVGIG come from the germline V gene (reference sequence). This CDR3 is 16 amino acids long.

The V and J genes are TRBV2 and TRBJ1-3; D unresolved. Germline V gene sequence: CDR1 SNHLY, CDR2 FYNNEI. V shed 6 bases and J shed 0 bases, with 24 bases lying between them. The CDR3 is made up of 19 amino acids. In DNA, the CDR3 is TGTGCCAGCAGACCGACCTTGGGAACCTCTTCCAGCTCTGGAAACACCATATATTTT. Amino acid sequence: CASRPTLGTSSSSGNTIYF.

This clone has a single count. The chain links TRBV4-1 to TRBJ2-5; 7 bases align to TRBD2. The V gene's germline CDR1 is MGHRA and CDR2 YSYEKL. This CDR3 contains 15 residues. V lost 3 bases, J lost 1 base, and 5 bases stayed unmatched. The CDR3 region has the DNA TGCGCCAGCAGCCAGTTAGAGCGGGGCCAAGAGACCCAGTACTTC. Its protein product is CASSQLERGQETQYF.

V and J are TRBV6-6 and TRBJ1-1; no definite D call. The CDR3 is 14 residues long. Per germline, CDR1 MNHNY and CDR2 SVGAGI (reference sequence). Deletions cut 7 bases from V and 11 bases from J, with 23 bases between. CDR3 DNA: TGTGCCAGCACCTCAACATCTAAGGAGGGTGGGGCTTTCTTT. It codes for CASTSTSKEGGAFF.